Shown below are 14 T cell receptor beta chains from a single sample sequenced in a study of tumor-infiltrating lymphocytes in primary liver carcinoma. Unsorted bulk tissue of about 20-31 mg yielded co-extracted RNA and DNA. From roughly 0.55 ug of total RNA, TCR beta-specific cDNA was reverse-transcribed using a constant-region primer. TCR beta libraries came from three nested multiplex PCR rounds using slightly modified ARM-PCR. The two initial PCR rounds, around 11 cycles each, used TRBV1-TRBV30 forward and C-beta reverse primers. TCRdb fed the multiplex PCR reads into MiXCR, producing one record per CDR3 protein. Found here are over 100,000 distinct CDR3 sequences, approximately 71% of them singletons; the top ten hold 8.1%. The material sequenced was tumor-adjacent normal liver tissue. The receptor source for this set is a woman in her sixties with primary liver carcinoma and hepatitis B virus infection.

Points on this clonotype: The conserved phenylalanine or tryptophan normally closing the CDR3 is absent here, so this likely arose from a read error. The chain employs TRBV4-1 and TRBJ2-2; a possible D gene is TRBD2 (6 bases). CDR1 MGHRA and CDR2 YSYEKL come from the germline V gene. The CDR3 loop spans 17 amino acids. The CDR3 nucleotides are TGCGCCAGCAGCCAAGTAGACATGGGATTTCCGACCGGGGGGCTGTTTTCT. It translates to CASSQVDMGFPTGGLFS.

Details on this clonotype: Relative to the germline gene, one junction end is altered; a read error may explain this. The V call is TRBV12-3 or TRBV12-4, the J call TRBJ2-3, with D possibly TRBD2 on 5 matching bases. The CDR3 spans 12 residues. The CDR3 nucleotides read TGTGCCATCAGTTTGGAGGAAGAAACGCAGTATTTT. Protein product: CAISLEEETQYF.

This clonotype was found once. The conserved phenylalanine or tryptophan normally closing the CDR3 is absent here, so this likely arose from a read error. This chain uses TRBV5-1 with TRBJ1-4, with a tentative D call TRBD1 (5 bases). The CDR3 is made up of 13 amino acids. Germline V gene lookup returns CDR1 SGHRS and CDR2 YFSETQ. The CDR3, as DNA: TGCGCCAGCGGCTTGGAGGGGAATGAAAAACTGTTTTCT. Amino acid sequence: CASGLEGNEKLFS.

The chain combines TRBV11-2 with TRBJ2-1; 13 nucleotides match TRBD2. This CDR3 comprises 15 residues. V lost 5 bases and J lost 12; bases outside the gene matches: 10. Germline V gene sequence: CDR1 SGHAT, CDR2 FQNNGV. The CDR3 protein is CASSPGTSGIDGQFF. CDR3 DNA sequence: TGTGCCAGCAGCCCTGGGACTAGCGGGATCGATGGGCAGTTCTTC.

This clonotype was seen a few times. The gene calls are TRBV11-2 and TRBJ2-3, with 8 bases identical to TRBD2. CDR1 and CDR2 (germline): SGHAT, FQNNGV. The CDR3 runs to 17 residues. J gave up 2 bases and V 5 bases, and 12 bases lay outside the gene matches. DNA for the CDR3: TGTGCCAGCAGCCATCGAGGGAGCGGGAGCCTCACAGATACGCAGTATTTT. Encoded protein: CASSHRGSGSLTDTQYF.

J is TRBJ2-7 and V is TRBV10-3; 12 bases map to TRBD2. Germline CDR1 ENHRY, CDR2 SYGVKD. The CDR3 runs 16 residues. With V trimmed by 5 bases and J by 5 bases, 10 bases remained unmatched. CDR3 residues: CAISIKPGLAGNEQYF. CDR3 nucleotide sequence: TGTGCCATCAGTATCAAACCAGGACTAGCGGGAAACGAGCAGTACTTC.

A word on this clonotype: The conserved phenylalanine or tryptophan is not found at the CDR3 terminus, so this likely reflects a read error. It is unclear where the CDR3 begins or ends on the DNA, so no DNA is shown, and the CDR3 is as TCRdb lists it. This sequence joins TRBV5-5 and TRBJ2-2; the table's TRBD1 call for D was not verified on the DNA. Germline V gene sequence: CDR1 SGHKS, CDR2 YYEKEE (reference sequence). The CDR3 has 15 amino acids, counting both end residues. The CDR3 loop reads CASSLFVQGTGELLL.

In its sample, this clonotype was seen once. The CDR3 carries no conserved terminal phenylalanine or tryptophan, so it likely arises from a read error. The chain is built from TRBV29-1 and TRBJ2-3; no clear D gene. V gave up 1 base and J gave up 3 bases, with 17 bases separating them. The CDR3 length is 16 residues. Germline loops: CDR1 SQVTM, CDR2 ANQGSEA. This chain's CDR3 is CSVEVPPPRRTDTQYS. CDR3 sequence (DNA): TGCAGCGTTGAAGTCCCTCCCCCTAGACGGACAGATACGCAGTATTCT.

Concerning this clonotype: This may be a read error: a much more frequent sequence differs by one nucleotide. The chain has TRBV7-3 and TRBJ2-3; possibly TRBD2 for D (6 bases). Germline CDR1 SGHTA, CDR2 FQGTGA. The CDR3 has 17 amino acids. The V end lost 5 bases, the J end lost 0 bases, and 18 bases lay between the germline ends. CDR3 nucleotide sequence: TGTGCCAGCAGCCCTAGGGCTGGCGGGGCTAGCACAGATACGCAGTATTTT. Translation: CASSPRAGGASTDTQYF.

The rearrangement joins TRBV6-2 or TRBV6-3 to TRBJ2-1, with D uncertain. Trimming took off 9 bases at V and 3 bases at J, with 12 bases between the two ends. CDR3 length equals 13 residues. Germline V gene sequence: CDR1 MNHEY, CDR2 SVGEGT. CDR3 loop: CASAVSFYNEQFF. The CDR3 DNA is TGTGCCAGTGCGGTGAGCTTCTACAATGAGCAGTTCTTC.

On this clonotype itself: Sequence at one end of the junction differs from germline and may be a read error. This rearrangement joins TRBV28 to TRBJ2-1; no definite D call. This CDR3 is 18 amino acids long. Germline CDR1 MDHEN, CDR2 SYDVKM. Written as DNA, the CDR3 is TGTGCCAGCAGTTACCTCCAGCTCGACACCGATACCTACGATGAGCAGTTCTTC. Protein product: CASSYLQLDTDTYDEQFF.

A note on this clonotype: A read error may account for a junction end that differs from germline. The gene calls are TRBV7-9 and TRBJ2-1; 11 bases are a match to TRBD2. The CDR3 consists of 16 residues. The germline V gene encodes CDR1 SEHNR and CDR2 FQNEAQ (reference sequence). The CDR3 DNA sequence: TGTGCCGGCAGCTTGGGACTAGCGGAAGTCTACAATAAGCAGTTCTTC. Protein product: CAGSLGLAEVYNKQFF.

The chain has TRBV24-1 and TRBJ2-7; D uncertain. V dropped 3 bases and J dropped 4 bases, with 9 bases sitting between them. Germline CDR1 reads KGHDR; CDR2 reads SFDVKD. The CDR3 contains 13 residues. Here the CDR3 DNA reads TGTGCCACCAGTGATCCAAATTCTTACGAGCAGTACTTC. Amino acids: CATSDPNSYEQYF.

A note on this clonotype: This is likely a read error, given that the CDR3 carries no conserved phenylalanine or tryptophan at its end. The V gene is TRBV6-1, the J gene TRBJ2-4, with D unclear. Germline loops: CDR1 MNHNS, CDR2 SASEGT. The CDR3 sequence is 11 residues long. CDR3 in amino acids: CTTAAKNIQYY. The CDR3 region has the DNA TGTACCACCGCGGCCAAAAACATTCAGTACTAC.